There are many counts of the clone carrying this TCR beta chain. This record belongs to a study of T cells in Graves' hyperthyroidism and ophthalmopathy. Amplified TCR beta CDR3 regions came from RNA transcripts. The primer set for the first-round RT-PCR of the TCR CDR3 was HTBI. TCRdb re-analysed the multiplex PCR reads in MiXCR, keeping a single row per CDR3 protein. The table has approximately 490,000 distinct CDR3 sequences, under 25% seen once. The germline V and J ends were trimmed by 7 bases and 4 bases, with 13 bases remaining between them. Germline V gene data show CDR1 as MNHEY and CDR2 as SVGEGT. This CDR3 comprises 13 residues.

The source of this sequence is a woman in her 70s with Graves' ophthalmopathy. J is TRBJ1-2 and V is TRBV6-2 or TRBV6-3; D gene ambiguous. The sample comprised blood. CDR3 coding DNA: TGTGCCAGCAACCCGGCATCTCCCTATGGCTACACCTTC. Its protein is CASNPASPYGYTF.